These 16 T cell receptor beta chains share one sample of origin, sequenced in a study of cytomegalovirus exposure and HLA in healthy donors. Both 60 Vbeta primers and 13 Jbeta primers went into the PCR. This table comes from immunoSEQ multiplex PCR, and its TCRdb copy is limited to in-frame clones, with some not included. This repertoire includes tens of thousands of clones. Sequencing was performed on PBMCs. The source is a woman in her 30s in good health and CMV-seronegative.

The genes are TRBV18 and TRBJ1-1; D is perhaps TRBD1 (5 bases). CDR1 and CDR2 (germline): KGHSH, LQKENI. This CDR3 is 15 amino acids long. Trimming removed 5 bases from V and 4 bases from J, with 17 bases in between. The CDR3 is CASSSTTVASTEAFF. CDR3 bases: TGTGCCAGCTCATCTACGACAGTTGCTTCCACTGAAGCTTTCTTT.

This chain's CDR3 is CASSSIPEGKLFF. CDR3 in DNA: TGTGCCAGCAGCTCCATCCCCGAGGGAAAACTGTTTTTT. This sequence joins TRBV5-5 and TRBJ1-4; D is uncertain. The germline V gene has CDR1 SGHKS and CDR2 YYEKEE (reference sequence). The V end was cut by 3 bases, the J end by 10 bases, with 13 bases between. This CDR3 is 13 amino acids long.

The chain recombines TRBV5-6 with TRBJ2-3; the match to TRBD1 covers 7 bases. With 0 bases clipped from V and 0 bases from J, the junction kept 4 bases outside the gene matches. The CDR3 sequence is 16 residues long. Germline V gene data show CDR1 as SGHDT and CDR2 as YYEEEE. The CDR3: CASSLGTGSSTDTQYF. CDR3 in DNA: TGTGCCAGCAGCTTGGGGACAGGATCTAGCACAGATACGCAGTATTTT. Full variable domain (remainder filled in from reference TRBV5-6 and TRBJ2-3): DAGVTQSPTHLIKTRGQQVTLRCSPKSGHDTVSWYQQALGQGPQFIFQYYEEEERQRGNFPDRFSGHQFPNYSSELNVNALLLGDSALYLCASSLGTGSSTDTQYFGPGTRLTVL.

The chain uses TRBV28 and TRBJ2-2; TRBD2 might be the D (6 bases). Trimming removed 11 bases at V and 4 bases at J, with 20 bases between. Germline V gives CDR1 MDHEN, CDR2 SYDVKM. The CDR3 extends over 15 amino acids. The CDR3 is CASRWGEAGTGELFF. The CDR3 region has the DNA TGTGCCTCGCGATGGGGGGAAGCTGGCACCGGGGAGCTGTTTTTT.

In nucleotides, the CDR3 is TGTGCCAGCAGTCCCAGCGGGAGCTCTGGGGCCAACGTCCTGACTTTC. Translating it yields CASSPSGSSGANVLTF. The chain employs TRBV28 and TRBJ2-6, with 8 positions matching TRBD2. The ends lost 5 bases at V and 0 bases at J; junction bases unmatched: 3. Germline CDR1 is MDHEN and CDR2 is SYDVKM. The CDR3 has 16 amino acids.

For the CDR3, the DNA is TGTGCCAGCAGTTCATCGTCAGGGAATTCACCCCTCCACTTT. Its protein product is CASSSSSGNSPLHF. V and J are TRBV13 and TRBJ1-6, with a possible D match to TRBD1 (5 bases). V was trimmed by 6 bases and J by 7 bases, leaving 13 bases between them. The CDR3 totals 14 residues. The V gene's germline CDR1 is PRHDT and CDR2 FYEKMQ (reference sequence).

In regard to this clone: This sample includes further DNA sequences coding for the same CDR3. The gene calls are TRBV18 and TRBJ1-6; D is perhaps TRBD1 (5 bases). V lost 6 bases to trimming and J lost 9 bases, with 18 bases between them. Germline-derived CDR1 and CDR2 are KGHSH and LQKENI. The CDR3 runs 15 residues. The CDR3 is CASSGTGGVSSPLHF. The CDR3 DNA reads as TGTGCCAGCTCCGGAACAGGAGGGGTTAGTTCACCCCTCCACTTT. The complete variable domain, with remaining parts taken from reference TRBV18 and TRBJ1-6, reads NAGVMQNPRHLVRRRGQEARLRCSPMKGHSHVYWYRQLPEEGLKFMVYLQKENIIDESGMPKERFSAEFPKEGPSILRIQQVVRGDSAAYFCASSGTGGVSSPLHFGNGTRLTVT.

V and J are TRBV11-2 and TRBJ1-2; 11 nucleotides align to TRBD1. The V and J ends lost 5 bases and 4 bases, in that order; junction bases with no gene match: 3. This CDR3 contains 14 residues. The V gene's germline CDR1 is SGHAT and CDR2 FQNNGV. The CDR3 loop reads CASSRTGGVYGYTF. DNA of the CDR3: TGTGCCAGCAGCAGGACAGGGGGCGTCTATGGCTACACCTTC.

This sequence joins TRBV18 and TRBJ2-1; tentative D call: TRBD1 (5 bases). Germline-derived CDR1 and CDR2 are KGHSH and LQKENI. The CDR3 is 13 residues long. V was shortened by 6 bases and J by 9 bases, with 15 bases between the two germline ends. CDR3 coding DNA: TGTGCCAGCTCCAGTCGCAGGGAAGGTGAGCAGTTCTTC. It translates to CASSSRREGEQFF.

The chain combines TRBV7-6 with TRBJ2-1; the D gene is possibly TRBD1 (5 bases). This CDR3 spans 14 amino acids. Germline V lookup: CDR1 SGHVS, CDR2 FNYEAQ. The V end was cut by 1 base, the J end by 5 bases, with 9 bases between. The CDR3 DNA reads TGTGCCAGCAGCTTAGGGGGCGAGCACAATGAGCAGTTCTTC. Protein: CASSLGGEHNEQFF.

CDR3 amino acids: CASSPGGGYEQYF. CDR3 nucleotides: TGTGCCAGTAGCCCCGGGGGGGGCTACGAGCAGTACTTC. The chain joins TRBV19 to TRBJ2-7, with 8 bases matching TRBD2. The CDR3 totals 13 residues. Trimming took 6 bases from V and 3 from J; bases not matched to a gene: 4. Germline V gene data show CDR1 as LNHDA and CDR2 as SQIVND (reference sequence).

CDR3 region: CASSDSGTSGYNEQFF. As DNA, the CDR3 is TGTGCCAGCAGTGACTCCGGGACTAGCGGGTACAATGAGCAGTTCTTC. This sequence joins TRBV6-4 and TRBJ2-1; TRBD2 matches 12 bases. There are 16 residues in the CDR3. Per the germline V gene, CDR1 is MRHNA and CDR2 is SNTAGT. J was trimmed by 4 bases and V by 0 bases; bases with no gene match: 1.

The V and J genes are TRBV30 and TRBJ1-5; D is uncertain. V gave up 0 bases and J gave up 11 bases, with 11 bases separating them. CDR1 is GTSNPN, CDR2 SVGIG, per germline (reference sequence). The CDR3 covers 12 residues. CDR3 sequence: CAWSVISTTQHF. The CDR3 DNA is TGTGCCTGGAGTGTAATCAGTACTACCCAGCATTTT.

This CDR3 reads CAWSQDTNQPQHF. Written as DNA, the CDR3 is TGTGCCTGGAGTCAGGACACCAATCAGCCCCAGCATTTT. The chain couples TRBV30 to TRBJ1-5, with D maybe TRBD1 (5 bases). The CDR3 loop spans 13 amino acids. The V end lost 2 bases, the J end lost 3 bases, and 8 bases lay between the germline ends. From germline, CDR1 is GTSNPN and CDR2 SVGIG (reference sequence).

This chain uses TRBV4-2 with TRBJ2-7; D uncertain. Trimming took 1 base from V and 1 from J, leaving 14 bases between them. CDR3 size: 16 residues. Germline assignment: CDR1 LGHNA and CDR2 YNFKEQ. The CDR3 sequence: CASSQARSEASYEQYF. The CDR3 nucleotides are TGTGCCAGCAGCCAAGCCCGCAGCGAGGCATCCTACGAGCAGTACTTC.

As to this clone: Other DNA sequences within the sample encode an identical CDR3. This chain uses TRBV2 with TRBJ1-6; 7 bases map to TRBD1. The CDR3 consists of 14 residues. With 5 bases clipped from V and 10 bases from J, the junction kept 8 bases outside the gene matches. Germline loops: CDR1 SNHLY, CDR2 FYNNEI. CDR3 bases: TGTGCCAGCAGTTGGGGACAGTCAGAGTCACCCCTCCACTTT. Encoded protein: CASSWGQSESPLHF.